The subject of this entry is one TCR beta chain. The source of the sample is a study of control samples from healthy donors and cancer patients. With 1 base removed from V and 7 bases from J, the gap between germline ends came to 4 bases. Germline assignment: CDR1 KGHDR and CDR2 SFDVKD. CDR3 length: 12 residues. TCRdb keeps only in-frame clones here, not all; method: immunoSEQ multiplex PCR. The table lists some 110,000 clones, nearly 95% of them singletons. This chain uses TRBV24-1 with TRBJ1-5; D remains unclear. This TCR was sampled from a man aged 25-40 years in good health. The sample consisted of blood. The CDR3 DNA sequence: TGTGCCACCAGTGATTTAGGCCAGCCCCAGCATTTT. Translation gives CATSDLGQPQHF.